This entry concerns a single TCR beta chain. Its antigen is unknown. It has no much larger one-base neighbor in the sample; base qualities were not kept. The data were taken from a study of OX40 agonist ivuxolimab in advanced cancers. A note on the overall study: Ivuxolimab was a fully human IgG2 agonistic monoclonal antibody targeting the costimulatory receptor OX40 (CD134). The dose-escalation cohort was about 87% male with a mean age of around 64 years, ranging from roughly 23 to 90. The paper covers the monotherapy dose-escalation part of the phase I ivuxolimab trial, which included N of about 56 patients. Three dose-escalation patients achieved partial responses, one with hepatocellular carcinoma and two with cutaneous melanoma. Peripheral TCRbeta sequencing was intended to test whether TCR sequence diversity was altered and clonal T-cell expansion was caused by ivuxolimab. Of the approximately 50 dose-escalation patients, hepatocellular carcinoma was present in about 20, melanoma in around 15, renal cell carcinoma in 9 and head and neck cancer in 9. Intravenous ivuxolimab was administered to patients every 2 weeks at six dose levels: 0.01, 0.1, 0.3, 1.5, 3 and 10 mg/kg. Prior anti-PD-1, anti-PD-L1 or anti-CTLA-4 therapy was permitted, and checkpoint inhibitors had been received by roughly 40% of dose-escalation patients.

Taken from the germline V gene, the CDR1 and CDR2 loops are SGHTA and FQGNSA. V lost 2 bases and J lost 5 bases, and the count of bases not matched to a germline gene is 10. The CDR3 numbers 17 residues from cysteine through phenylalanine. Just CDR3 DNA is preserved here, 51 bases in frame from base 1. Patients with autoimmune disease history or receiving systemic immunosuppression were excluded from the trial. Peripheral blood for TCR sequencing was collected from all dose cohorts at baseline, on cycle 4 day 1, and on cycle 7 day 1. The samples were taken from a phase I, first-in-human, multicenter, open-label dose-escalation trial of ivuxolimab. Adults with locally advanced or metastatic melanoma, renal cell, hepatocellular, or head and neck squamous cell carcinoma were enrolled in the trial. Before TCR sequencing, CD4+ T cells and CD8+ T cells were sorted from peripheral blood as separate populations.

Paper-wide results and their limitations: At doses of 0.1 to 3.0 mg/kg, clonal expansion of both CD4+ and CD8+ blood T cells was observed from baseline to week 6. In partial responders in the 0.1-3.0 mg/kg groups, normalized peripheral clonal expansion was found to be among the lowest, especially among CD8+ T cells. Antigen specificity was not determined for the clonally expanded peripheral T cells. Low levels of normalized T-cell clonal expansion were also shown by some nonresponding patients. After ivuxolimab, expanded clones were on average more numerous among CD8+ T cells than among CD4+ T cells.

Genomic DNA was extracted from sorted cells for sequencing of the TCRbeta CDR3 region. TCRbeta CDR3 regions were sequenced using the immunoSEQ Assay. TCRdb retrieved this table from immuneACCESS and kept in-frame rearrangements only. Not all clones are present; in checked studies, unresolved V genes account for under half, and no reason is known for the remainder. In all, the sample holds about 61,000 clones, and more than 65% of those were seen once. Together, the top ten hold approximately 0.56% of the sample. This TCR derives from an adult with an advanced solid tumor such as melanoma, head and neck, liver or kidney cancer. The chain is encoded by TRBV7-2 joined to TRBJ2-3, with 10 bases in between that match TRBD2. The sequencing used CD4+ or CD8+ T cells sorted from blood, collected in a trial of the OX40 agonist ivuxolimab. The CDR3 loop reads CASSLRAGGLTQDTQYF. The DNA sequence is given as TGTGCCAGCAGCTTAAGAGCGGGAGGGTTAACCCAAGATACGCAGTATTTT.